This TCR beta chain was sequenced for a study of T cells after posttransplantation cyclophosphamide. As to this clone: Its target is not known.

J was trimmed by 3 bases and V by 3 bases; bases with no gene match: 8. Germline CDR1 is KGHSH and CDR2 is LQKENI. The CDR3 is made up of 16 amino acids. The study, taken as a whole, reports: Blood and skin or GI T cell repertoires showed limited TRB overlap. Recipient CMV seropositivity and CMV reactivation strongly tracked TRB clonality. Later blood repertoires were often dominated by clones from the donor CD8+ memory compartment.

Using immunoSEQ multiplex PCR, the repertoire was profiled, and TCRdb retains in-frame clones only, with some absent. The sample yields about 39,000 clones, without any singletons. The sequencing input was PBMCs. The V and J genes are TRBV18 and TRBJ2-4, with 7 positions matching TRBD1. The clonotype comes from a woman in her 50s in good health and a related stem cell transplant donor. The CDR3 protein is CASSPQGEFGKNIQYF. The CDR3 DNA is TGTGCCAGCTCACCGCAGGGGGAATTCGGCAAAAACATTCAGTACTTC.